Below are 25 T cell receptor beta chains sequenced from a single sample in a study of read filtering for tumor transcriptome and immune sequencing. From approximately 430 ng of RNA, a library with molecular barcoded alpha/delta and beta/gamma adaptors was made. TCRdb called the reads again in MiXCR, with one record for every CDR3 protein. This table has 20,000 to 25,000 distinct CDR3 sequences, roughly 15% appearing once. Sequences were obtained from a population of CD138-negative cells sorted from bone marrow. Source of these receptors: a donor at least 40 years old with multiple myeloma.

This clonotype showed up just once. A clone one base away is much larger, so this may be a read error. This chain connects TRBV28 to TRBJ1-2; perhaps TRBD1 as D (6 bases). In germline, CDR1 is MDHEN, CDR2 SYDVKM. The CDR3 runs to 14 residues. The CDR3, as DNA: TGTGCCAGCAGTTTATTTGGTCCCCCCGGGGGCTACGCCTTC. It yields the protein CASSLFGPPGGYAF.

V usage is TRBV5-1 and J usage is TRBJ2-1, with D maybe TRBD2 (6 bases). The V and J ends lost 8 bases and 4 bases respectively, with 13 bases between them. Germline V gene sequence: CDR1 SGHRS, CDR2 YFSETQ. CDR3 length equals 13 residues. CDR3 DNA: TGCGCCAGTGGGAGGATAGGATACAATGAGCAGTTCTTC. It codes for CASGRIGYNEQFF.

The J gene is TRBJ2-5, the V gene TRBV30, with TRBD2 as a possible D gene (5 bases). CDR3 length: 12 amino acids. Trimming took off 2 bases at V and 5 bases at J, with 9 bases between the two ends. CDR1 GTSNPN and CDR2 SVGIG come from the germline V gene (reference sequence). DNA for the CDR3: TGTGCCTGGAGTTCTAGCTATGAGACCCAGTACTTC. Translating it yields CAWSSSYETQYF.

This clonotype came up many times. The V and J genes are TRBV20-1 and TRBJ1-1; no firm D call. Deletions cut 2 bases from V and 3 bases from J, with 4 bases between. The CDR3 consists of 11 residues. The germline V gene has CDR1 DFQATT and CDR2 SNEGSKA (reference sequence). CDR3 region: CSARSYTEAFF. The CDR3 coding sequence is TGCAGTGCTAGAAGCTACACTGAAGCTTTCTTT.

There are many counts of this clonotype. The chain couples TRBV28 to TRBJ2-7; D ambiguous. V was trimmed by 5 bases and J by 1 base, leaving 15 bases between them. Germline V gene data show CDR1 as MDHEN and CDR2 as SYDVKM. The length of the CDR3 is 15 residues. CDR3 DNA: TGTGCCAGCAGTGGAGCACCCAGGCTATCCTACGAGCAGTACTTC. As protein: CASSGAPRLSYEQYF.

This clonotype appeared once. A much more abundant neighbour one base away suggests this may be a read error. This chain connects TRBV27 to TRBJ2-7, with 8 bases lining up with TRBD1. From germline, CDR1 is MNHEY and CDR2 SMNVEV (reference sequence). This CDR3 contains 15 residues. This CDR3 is CASSSQDRVAYERYF. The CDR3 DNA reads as TGTGCCAGCAGTTCCCAGGACAGGGTCGCCTACGAGCGGTACTTC.

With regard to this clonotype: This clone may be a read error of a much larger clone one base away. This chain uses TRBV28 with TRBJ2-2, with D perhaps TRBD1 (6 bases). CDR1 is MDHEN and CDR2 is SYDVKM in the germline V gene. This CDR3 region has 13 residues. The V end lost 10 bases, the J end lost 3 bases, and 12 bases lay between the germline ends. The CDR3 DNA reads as TGTGCCATCTCGGGACACTACACCGGGGAGCTGTTTTTT. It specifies CAISGHYTGELFF.

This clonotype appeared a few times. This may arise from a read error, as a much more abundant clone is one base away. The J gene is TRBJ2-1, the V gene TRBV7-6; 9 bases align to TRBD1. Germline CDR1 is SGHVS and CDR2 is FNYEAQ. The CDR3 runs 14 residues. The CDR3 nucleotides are TGTGCCAGCGGGGGGGGACAGGGATACAATGAGCGGTTCTTC. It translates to CASGGGQGYNERFF. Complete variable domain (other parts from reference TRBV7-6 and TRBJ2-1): GAGVSQSPRYKVTKRGQDVALRCDPISGHVSLYWYRQALGQGPEFLTYFNYEAQQDKSGLPNDRFSAERPEGSISTLTIQRTEQRDSAMYRCASGGGQGYNERFFGPGTRLTVL.

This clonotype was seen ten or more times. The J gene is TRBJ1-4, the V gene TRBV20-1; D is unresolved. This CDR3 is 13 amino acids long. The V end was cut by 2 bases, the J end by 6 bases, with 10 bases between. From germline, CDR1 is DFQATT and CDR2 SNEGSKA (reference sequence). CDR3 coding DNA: TGCAGTGCTAGACCCCCCACCGATGAAAAACTGTTTTTT. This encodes CSARPPTDEKLFF.

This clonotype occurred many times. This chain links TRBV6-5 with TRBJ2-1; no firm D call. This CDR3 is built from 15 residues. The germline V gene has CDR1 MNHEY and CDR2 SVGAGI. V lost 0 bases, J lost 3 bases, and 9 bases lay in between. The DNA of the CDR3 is TGTGCCAGCAGTTACTCGGTCCCGATCTACAATGAGCAGTTCTTC. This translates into CASSYSVPIYNEQFF.

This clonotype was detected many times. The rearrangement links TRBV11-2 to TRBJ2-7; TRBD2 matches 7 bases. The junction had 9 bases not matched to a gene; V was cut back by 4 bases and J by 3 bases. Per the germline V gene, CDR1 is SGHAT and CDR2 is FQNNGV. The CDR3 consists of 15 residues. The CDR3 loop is CASSSPAGAFYEQYF. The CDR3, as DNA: TGTGCCAGCAGCTCCCCGGCGGGAGCCTTCTACGAGCAGTACTTC. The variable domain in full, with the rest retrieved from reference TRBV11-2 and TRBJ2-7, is EAGVAQSPRYKIIEKRQSVAFWCNPISGHATLYWYQQILGQGPKLLIQFQNNGVVDDSQLPKDRFSAERLKGVDSTLKIQPAKLEDSAVYLCASSSPAGAFYEQYFGPGTRLTVT.

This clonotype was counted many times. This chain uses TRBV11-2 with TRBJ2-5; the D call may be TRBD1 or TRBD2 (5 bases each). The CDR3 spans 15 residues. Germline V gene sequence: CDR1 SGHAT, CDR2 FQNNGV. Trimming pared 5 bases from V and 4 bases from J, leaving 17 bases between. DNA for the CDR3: TGTGCCAGCAGCCTAGGGACGGGCATGCGAGAGACCCAGTACTTC. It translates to CASSLGTGMRETQYF.

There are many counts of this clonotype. The DNA for the CDR3 is TGCAGCGTTGAAGCTACGGGAGCCTCCTACAATGAGCAGTTCTTC. Amino acids: CSVEATGASYNEQFF. This chain links TRBV29-1 with TRBJ2-1, with D possibly matching TRBD2 (6 bases). Germline lookup yields CDR1 SQVTM and CDR2 ANQGSEA. This CDR3 comprises 15 residues. V was shortened by 1 base and J by 0 bases, with 10 bases between the two germline ends.

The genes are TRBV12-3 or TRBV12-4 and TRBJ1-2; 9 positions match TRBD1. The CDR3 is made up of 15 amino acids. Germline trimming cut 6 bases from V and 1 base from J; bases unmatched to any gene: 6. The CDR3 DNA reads TGTGCCAGCAGACCCGGGACAGGGAGTAACTATGGCTACACCTTC. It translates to CASRPGTGSNYGYTF.

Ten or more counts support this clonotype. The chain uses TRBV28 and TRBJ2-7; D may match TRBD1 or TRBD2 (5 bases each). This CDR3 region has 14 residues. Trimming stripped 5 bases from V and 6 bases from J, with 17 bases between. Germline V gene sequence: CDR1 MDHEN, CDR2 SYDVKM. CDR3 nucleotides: TGTGCCAGCAGTATCTTAATTGAGGGACGCGAGCAGTACTTC. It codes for CASSILIEGREQYF.

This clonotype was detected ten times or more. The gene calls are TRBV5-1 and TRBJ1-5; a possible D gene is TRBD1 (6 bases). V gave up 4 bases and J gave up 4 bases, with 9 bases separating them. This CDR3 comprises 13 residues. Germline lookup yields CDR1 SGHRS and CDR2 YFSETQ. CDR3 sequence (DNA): TGCGCCAGCAGCGAGGGGACAAATCAGCCCCAGCATTTT. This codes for CASSEGTNQPQHF.

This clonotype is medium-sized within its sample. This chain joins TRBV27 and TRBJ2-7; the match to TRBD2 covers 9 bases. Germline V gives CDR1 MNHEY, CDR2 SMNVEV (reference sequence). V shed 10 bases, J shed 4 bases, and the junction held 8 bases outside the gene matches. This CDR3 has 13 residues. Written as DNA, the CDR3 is TGTGCCACTGGTAGCGGGAGTCTTTACGAGCAGTACTTC. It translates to CATGSGSLYEQYF.

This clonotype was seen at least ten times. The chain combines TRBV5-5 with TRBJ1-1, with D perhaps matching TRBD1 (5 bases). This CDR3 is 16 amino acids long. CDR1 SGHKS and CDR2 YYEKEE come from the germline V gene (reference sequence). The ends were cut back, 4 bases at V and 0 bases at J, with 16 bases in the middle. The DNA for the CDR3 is TGTGCCAGCAGCCCCTTGGTGGACACAATGAACACTGAAGCTTTCTTT. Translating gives CASSPLVDTMNTEAFF.

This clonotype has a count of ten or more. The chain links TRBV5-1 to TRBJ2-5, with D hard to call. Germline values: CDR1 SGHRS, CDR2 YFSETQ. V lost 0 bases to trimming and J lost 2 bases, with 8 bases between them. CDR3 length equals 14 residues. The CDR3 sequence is CASSLEGSQETQYF. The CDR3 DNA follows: TGCGCCAGCAGCTTGGAGGGCAGTCAAGAGACCCAGTACTTC.

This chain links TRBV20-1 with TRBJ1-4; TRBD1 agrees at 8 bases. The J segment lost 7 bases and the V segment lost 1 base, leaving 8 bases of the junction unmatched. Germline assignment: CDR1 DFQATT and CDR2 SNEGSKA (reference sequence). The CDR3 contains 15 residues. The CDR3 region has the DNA TGCAGTGCTAGAGGGACAGGGAGTTTCTTTGAAAAACTGTTTTTT. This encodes CSARGTGSFFEKLFF.

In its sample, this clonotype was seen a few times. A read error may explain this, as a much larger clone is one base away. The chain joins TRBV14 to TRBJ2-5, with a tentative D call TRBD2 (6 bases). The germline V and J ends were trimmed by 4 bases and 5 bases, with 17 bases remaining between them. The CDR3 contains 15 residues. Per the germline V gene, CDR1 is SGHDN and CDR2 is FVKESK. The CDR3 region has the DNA TGTGCCAGCAGCCTAGGCGGTAGCGGCCCCGAGACCCAGTACTTC. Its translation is CASSLGGSGPETQYF. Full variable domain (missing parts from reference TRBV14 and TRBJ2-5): EAGVTQFPSHSVIEKGQTVTLRCDPISGHDNLYWYRRVMGKEIKFLLHFVKESKQDESGMPNNRFLAERTGGTYSTLKVQPAELEDSGVYFCASSLGGSGPETQYFGPGTRLLVL.

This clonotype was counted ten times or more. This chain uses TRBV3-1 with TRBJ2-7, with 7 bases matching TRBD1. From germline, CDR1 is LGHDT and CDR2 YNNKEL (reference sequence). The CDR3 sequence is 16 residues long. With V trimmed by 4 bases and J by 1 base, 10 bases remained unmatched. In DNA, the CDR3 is TGTGCCAGCAGCCCGCTTGGGACAGATACTTCCTACGAGCAGTACTTC. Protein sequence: CASSPLGTDTSYEQYF.

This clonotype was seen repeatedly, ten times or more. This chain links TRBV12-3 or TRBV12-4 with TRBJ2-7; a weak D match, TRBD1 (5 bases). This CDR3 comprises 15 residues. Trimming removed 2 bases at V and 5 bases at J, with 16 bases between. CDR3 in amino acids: CASSLQTAFVDEQYF. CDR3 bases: TGTGCCAGCAGTTTACAGACAGCCTTCGTCGACGAGCAGTACTTC.

The CDR3 nucleotides are TGCGCCAGCAGTCCCACAGGGGGCAATGAGCAGTTCTTC. This gives the protein CASSPTGGNEQFF. The chain links TRBV5-1 to TRBJ2-1; TRBD1 matches at 8 bases. This CDR3 region has 13 residues. Germline CDR1 reads SGHRS; CDR2 reads YFSETQ. V was pared by 5 bases and J by 6 bases, with 4 bases of the junction left unmatched. The full variable domain, in which reference TRBV5-1 and TRBJ2-1 provide the parts outside the CDR3, is KAGVTQTPRYLIKTRGQQVTLSCSPISGHRSVSWYQQTPGQGLQFLFEYFSETQRNKGNFPGRFSGRQFSNSRSEMNVSTLELGDSALYLCASSPTGGNEQFFGPGTRLTVL.

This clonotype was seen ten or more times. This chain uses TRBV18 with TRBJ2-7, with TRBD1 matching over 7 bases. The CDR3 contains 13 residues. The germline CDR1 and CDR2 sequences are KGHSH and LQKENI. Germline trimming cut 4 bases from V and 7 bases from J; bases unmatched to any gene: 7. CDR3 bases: TGTGCCAGCTCACTAGACAGGGTTCGGGAGCAGTACTTC. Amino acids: CASSLDRVREQYF.